These 3 T cell receptor beta chains originate from one sample sequenced in a study of T cells expressing NK-cell markers. TCRdb reprocessed the 5' RACE reads; each CDR3 protein has one entry and no DNA is given. The sample shows approximately 460,000 distinct CDR3 sequences, and 7.3% sits with its ten largest clones. Sequenced: blood T cells: a sorted CD56 or NKG2C T cell subset, CD4+ or CD8+ T cells, or bulk PBMC T cells (not recorded which). The origin of the receptors is a woman aged 18 to 75 in good health.

The J gene is TRBJ1-2, the V gene TRBV4-1; TCRdb's assignment of TRBD1 cannot be checked, as there is no DNA. The length of the CDR3 is 16 residues. Germline V CDR1 and CDR2: MGHRA, YSYEKL. The CDR3 region is CASSHPRGDSKGGYTF.

CDR3 region: CASAFLATANTGELFF. The chain uses TRBV28 and TRBJ2-2; with no DNA, the TCRdb D assignment of TRBD2 cannot be verified. The CDR3 length is 16 residues. Germline lookup yields CDR1 MDHEN and CDR2 SYDVKM. Filled out from reference TRBV28 and TRBJ2-2, the complete variable domain reads DVKVTQSSRYLVKRTGEKVFLECVQDMDHENMFWYRQDPGLGLRLIYFSYDVKMKEKGDIPEGYSVSREKKERFSLILESASTNQTSMYLCASAFLATANTGELFFGEGSRLTVL.

V is TRBV12-3 or TRBV12-4 and J is TRBJ2-2. The CDR3 consists of 12 residues. CDR3 in amino acids: CLSTANTGELFF.